This TCR beta chain was captured by sequencing in a study of shared clonotypes between healthy human individuals. At the deep level, the assay was run. The authors loaded 200 ng DNA, 28,000 or so T cell genomes, into sorted-subset replicate PCRs. Measured with immunoSEQ multiplex PCR; TCRdb has only the in-frame clones, and not every one. The repertoire has over a million clones, about 98.5% of them found once; the top ten carry around 0.38%. Investigators divided CD4+ cells into CD45RA+ naive and CD45RA-negative memory subsets. V lost 3 bases, J lost 1 base, and 14 bases lay in between. The CDR3 contains 16 residues. Germline values: CDR1 LNHDA, CDR2 SQIVND (reference sequence).

Sequencing was performed on naive CD4+ T cells sorted from blood. Subset given: CD45RA+ positively selected. The V and J genes are TRBV19 and TRBJ2-3, with D maybe TRBD1 (6 bases). The TCR sequence derives from a man aged 25 to 40 in good health. DNA of the CDR3: TGTGCCAGTAGTATTAGTCAGGGGCAAGGCACAGATACGCAGTATTTT. Translation gives CASSISQGQGTDTQYF.